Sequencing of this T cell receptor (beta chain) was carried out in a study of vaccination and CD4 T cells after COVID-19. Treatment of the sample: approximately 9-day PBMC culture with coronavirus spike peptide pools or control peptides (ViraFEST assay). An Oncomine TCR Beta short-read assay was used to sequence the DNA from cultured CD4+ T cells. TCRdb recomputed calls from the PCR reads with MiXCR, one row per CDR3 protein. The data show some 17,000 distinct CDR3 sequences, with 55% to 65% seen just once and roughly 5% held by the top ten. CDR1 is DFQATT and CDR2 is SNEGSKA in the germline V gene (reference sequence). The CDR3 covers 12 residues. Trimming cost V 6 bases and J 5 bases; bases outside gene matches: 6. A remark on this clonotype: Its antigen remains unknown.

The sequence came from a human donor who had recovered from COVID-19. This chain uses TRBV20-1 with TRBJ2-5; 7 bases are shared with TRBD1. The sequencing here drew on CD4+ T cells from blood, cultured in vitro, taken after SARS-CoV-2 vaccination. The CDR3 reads CSARQGGETQYF. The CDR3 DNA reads TGCAGTGCAAGACAGGGCGGGGAGACCCAGTACTTC.